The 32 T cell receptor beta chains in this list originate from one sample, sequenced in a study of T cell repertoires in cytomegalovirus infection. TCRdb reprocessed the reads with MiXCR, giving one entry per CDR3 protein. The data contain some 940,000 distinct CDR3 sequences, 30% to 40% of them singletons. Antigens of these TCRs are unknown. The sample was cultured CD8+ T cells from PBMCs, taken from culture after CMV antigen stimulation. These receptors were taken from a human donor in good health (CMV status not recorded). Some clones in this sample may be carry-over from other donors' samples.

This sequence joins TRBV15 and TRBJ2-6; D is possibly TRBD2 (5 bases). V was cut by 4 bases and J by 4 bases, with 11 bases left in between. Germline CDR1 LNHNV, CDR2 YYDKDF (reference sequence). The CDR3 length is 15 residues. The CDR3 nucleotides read TGTGCCACCAGCATAGGTCGGGGAGGGGCCAACGTCCTGACTTTC. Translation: CATSIGRGGANVLTF.

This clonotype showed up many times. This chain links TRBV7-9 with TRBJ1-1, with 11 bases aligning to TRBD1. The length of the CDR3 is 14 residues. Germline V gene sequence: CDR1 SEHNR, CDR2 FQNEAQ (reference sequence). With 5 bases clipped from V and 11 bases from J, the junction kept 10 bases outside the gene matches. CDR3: CASSLGTGGRDAFF. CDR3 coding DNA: TGTGCCAGCAGCCTTGGGACAGGGGGACGTGACGCTTTCTTT.

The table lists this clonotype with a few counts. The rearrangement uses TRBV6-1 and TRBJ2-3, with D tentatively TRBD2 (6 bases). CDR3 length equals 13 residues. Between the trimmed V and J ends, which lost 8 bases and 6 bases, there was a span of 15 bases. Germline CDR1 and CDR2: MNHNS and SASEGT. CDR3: CASLYGGADTQYF. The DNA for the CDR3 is TGTGCCAGCCTTTACGGGGGAGCTGATACGCAGTATTTT.

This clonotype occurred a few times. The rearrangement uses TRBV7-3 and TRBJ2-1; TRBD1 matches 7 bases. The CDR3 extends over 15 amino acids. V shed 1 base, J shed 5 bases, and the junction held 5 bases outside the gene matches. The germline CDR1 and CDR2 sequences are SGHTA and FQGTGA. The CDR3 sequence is CASSLRQGRDNEQFF. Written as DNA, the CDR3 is TGTGCCAGCAGCTTAAGACAGGGTAGAGACAATGAGCAGTTCTTC.

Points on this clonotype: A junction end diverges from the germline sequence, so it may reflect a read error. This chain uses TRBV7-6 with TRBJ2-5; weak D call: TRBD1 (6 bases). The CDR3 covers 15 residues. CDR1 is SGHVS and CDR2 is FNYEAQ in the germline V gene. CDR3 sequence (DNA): TGTGCTAGCAACTTAGTTTCAGGGGAGAGAGAGACCCAGTACTTC. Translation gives CASNLVSGERETQYF.

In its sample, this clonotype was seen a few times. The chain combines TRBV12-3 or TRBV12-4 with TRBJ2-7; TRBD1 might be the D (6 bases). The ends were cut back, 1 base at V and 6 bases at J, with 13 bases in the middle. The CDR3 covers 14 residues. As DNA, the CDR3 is TGTGCCAGCAGTTTAGAACAGGGTGTGAGCGAGCAGTACTTC. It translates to CASSLEQGVSEQYF.

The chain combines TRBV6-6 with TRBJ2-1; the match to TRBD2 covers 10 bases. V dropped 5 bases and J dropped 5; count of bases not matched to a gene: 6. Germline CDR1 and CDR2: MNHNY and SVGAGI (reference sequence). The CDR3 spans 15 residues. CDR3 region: CASSDGLAANNEQFF. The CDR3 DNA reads TGTGCCAGCAGTGACGGACTAGCGGCCAACAATGAGCAGTTCTTC.

CDR3 bases: TGCGCCAGCAGCCGAACGGCTCTCGCGGGGTACACAGATACGCAGTATTTT. This codes for CASSRTALAGYTDTQYF. The chain has TRBV4-3 and TRBJ2-3; TRBD2 is a possible D gene (6 bases). The CDR3 spans 17 residues. Trimming took off 4 bases at V and 2 bases at J, with 19 bases between the two ends. Germline V CDR1 and CDR2: LGHNA, YSLEER.

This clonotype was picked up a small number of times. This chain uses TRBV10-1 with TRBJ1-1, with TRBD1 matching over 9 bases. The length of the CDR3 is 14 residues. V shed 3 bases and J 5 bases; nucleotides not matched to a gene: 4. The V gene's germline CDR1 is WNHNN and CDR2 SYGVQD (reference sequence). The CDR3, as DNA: TGCGCCAGCAGTGAAGGACAGGGGAGAACTGAAGCTTTCTTT. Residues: CASSEGQGRTEAFF.

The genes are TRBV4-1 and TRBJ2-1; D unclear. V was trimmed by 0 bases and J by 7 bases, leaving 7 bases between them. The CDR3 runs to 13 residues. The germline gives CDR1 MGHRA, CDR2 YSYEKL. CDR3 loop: CASSQESWNEQFF. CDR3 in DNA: TGCGCCAGCAGCCAAGAATCCTGGAATGAGCAGTTCTTC.

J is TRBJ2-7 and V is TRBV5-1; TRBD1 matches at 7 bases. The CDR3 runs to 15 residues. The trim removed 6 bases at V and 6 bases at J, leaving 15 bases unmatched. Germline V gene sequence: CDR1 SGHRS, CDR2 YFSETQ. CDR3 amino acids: CASTLFGDSGFEQYF. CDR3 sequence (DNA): TGCGCCAGCACCCTCTTCGGGGACAGTGGATTCGAGCAGTACTTC.

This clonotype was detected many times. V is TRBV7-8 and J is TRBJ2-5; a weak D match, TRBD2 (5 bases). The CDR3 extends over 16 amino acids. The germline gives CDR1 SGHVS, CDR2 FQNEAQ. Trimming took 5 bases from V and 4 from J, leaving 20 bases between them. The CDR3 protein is CASSPEGGPVVETQYF. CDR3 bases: TGTGCCAGCAGCCCCGAGGGCGGCCCGGTGGTAGAGACCCAGTACTTC.

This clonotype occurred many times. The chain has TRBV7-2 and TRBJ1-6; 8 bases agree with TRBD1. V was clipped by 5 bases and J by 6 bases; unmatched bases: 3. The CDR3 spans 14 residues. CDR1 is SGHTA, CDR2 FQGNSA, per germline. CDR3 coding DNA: TGTGCCAGCAGCCAGGGACAGGCTAATTCACCCCTCCACTTT. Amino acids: CASSQGQANSPLHF.

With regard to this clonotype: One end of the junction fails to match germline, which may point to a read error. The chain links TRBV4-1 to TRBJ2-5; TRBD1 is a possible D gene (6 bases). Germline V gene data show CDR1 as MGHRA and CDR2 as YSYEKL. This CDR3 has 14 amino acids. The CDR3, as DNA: TGCGCCAGCAGCCAAGAACAGGGCTTCGAGACCCTGTACTTC. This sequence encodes CASSQEQGFETLYF.

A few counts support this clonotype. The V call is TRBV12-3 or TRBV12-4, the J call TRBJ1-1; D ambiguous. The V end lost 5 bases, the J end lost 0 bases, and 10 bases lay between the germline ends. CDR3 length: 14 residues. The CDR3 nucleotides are TGTGCCAGCAGTATCACAGTGTTGAACACTGAAGCTTTCTTT. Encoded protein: CASSITVLNTEAFF.

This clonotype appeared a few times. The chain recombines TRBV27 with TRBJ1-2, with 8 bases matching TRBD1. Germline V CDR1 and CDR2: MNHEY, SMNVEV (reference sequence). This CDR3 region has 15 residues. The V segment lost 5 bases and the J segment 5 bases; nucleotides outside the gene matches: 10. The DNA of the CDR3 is TGTGCCAGCAGTAAGTTCCGGGACAGGAGTTATGGCTACACCTTC. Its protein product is CASSKFRDRSYGYTF.

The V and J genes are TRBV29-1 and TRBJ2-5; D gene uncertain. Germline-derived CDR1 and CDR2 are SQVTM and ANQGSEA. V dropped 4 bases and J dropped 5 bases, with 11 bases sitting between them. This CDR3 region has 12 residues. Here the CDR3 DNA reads TGCAGCGTTGGGGCCGCCGGGGAGACCCAGTACTTC. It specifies CSVGAAGETQYF. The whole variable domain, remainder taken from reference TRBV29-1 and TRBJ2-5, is SAVISQKPSRDICQRGTSLTIQCQVDSQVTMMFWYRQQPGQSLTLIATANQGSEATYESGFVIDKFPISRPNLTFSTLTVSNMSPEDSSIYLCSVGAAGETQYFGPGTRLLVL.

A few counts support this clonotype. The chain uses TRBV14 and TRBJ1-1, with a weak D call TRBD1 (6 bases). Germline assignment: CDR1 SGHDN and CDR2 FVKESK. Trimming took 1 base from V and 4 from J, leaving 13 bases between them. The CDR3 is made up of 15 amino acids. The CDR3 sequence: CASSQGAGEGTEAFF. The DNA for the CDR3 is TGTGCCAGCAGCCAAGGGGCAGGGGAGGGCACTGAAGCTTTCTTT.

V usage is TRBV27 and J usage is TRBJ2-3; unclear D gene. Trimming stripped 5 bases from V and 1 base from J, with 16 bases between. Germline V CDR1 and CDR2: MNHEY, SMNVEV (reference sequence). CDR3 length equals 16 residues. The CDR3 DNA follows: TGTGCCAGCAGTCCATGGACCGCGATGGGCACAGATACGCAGTATTTT. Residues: CASSPWTAMGTDTQYF.

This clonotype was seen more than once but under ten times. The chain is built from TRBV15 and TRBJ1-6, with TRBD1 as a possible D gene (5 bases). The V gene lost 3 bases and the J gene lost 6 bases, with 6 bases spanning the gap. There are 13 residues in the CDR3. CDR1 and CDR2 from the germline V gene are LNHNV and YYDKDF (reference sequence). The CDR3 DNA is TGTGCCACCAGCAGCAGGGCTAATTCACCCCTCCACTTT. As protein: CATSSRANSPLHF.

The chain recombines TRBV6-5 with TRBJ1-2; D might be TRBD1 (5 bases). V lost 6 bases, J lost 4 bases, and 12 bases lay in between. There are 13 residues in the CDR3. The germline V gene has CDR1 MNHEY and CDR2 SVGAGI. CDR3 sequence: CASSPQELYGYTF. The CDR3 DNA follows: TGTGCCAGCAGCCCACAGGAGCTCTATGGCTACACCTTC.

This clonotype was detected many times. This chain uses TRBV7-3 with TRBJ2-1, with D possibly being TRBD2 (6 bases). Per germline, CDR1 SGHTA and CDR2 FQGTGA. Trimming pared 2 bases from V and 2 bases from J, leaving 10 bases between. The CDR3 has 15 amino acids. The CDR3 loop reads CASSLGPGAYNEQFF. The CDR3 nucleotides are TGTGCCAGCAGCTTAGGACCGGGGGCCTACAATGAGCAGTTCTTC.

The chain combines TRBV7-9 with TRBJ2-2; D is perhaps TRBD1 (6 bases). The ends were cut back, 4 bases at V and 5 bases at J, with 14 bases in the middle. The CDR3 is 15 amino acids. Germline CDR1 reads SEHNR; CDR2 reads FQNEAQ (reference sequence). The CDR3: CASSSRQERTGELFF. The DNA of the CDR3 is TGTGCCAGCAGCTCTCGACAGGAGAGGACCGGGGAGCTGTTTTTT.

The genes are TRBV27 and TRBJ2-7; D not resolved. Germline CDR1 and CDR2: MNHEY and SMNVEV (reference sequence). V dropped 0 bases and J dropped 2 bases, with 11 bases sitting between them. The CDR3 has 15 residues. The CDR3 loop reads CASSLSGDGAYEQYV. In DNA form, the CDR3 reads TGTGCCAGCAGTTTATCCGGTGACGGTGCCTACGAGCAGTACGTC.

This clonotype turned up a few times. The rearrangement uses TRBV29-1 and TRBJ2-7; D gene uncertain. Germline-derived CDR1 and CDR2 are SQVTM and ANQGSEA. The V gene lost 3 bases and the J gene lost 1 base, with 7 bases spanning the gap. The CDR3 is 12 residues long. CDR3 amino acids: CSVEVPSYEQYF. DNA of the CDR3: TGCAGCGTTGAGGTCCCATCCTACGAGCAGTACTTC.

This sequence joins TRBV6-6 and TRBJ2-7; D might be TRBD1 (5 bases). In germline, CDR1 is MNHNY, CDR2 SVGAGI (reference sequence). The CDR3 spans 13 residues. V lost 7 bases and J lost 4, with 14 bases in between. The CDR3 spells CASNAGMGYEQYV. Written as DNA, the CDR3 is TGTGCCAGCAATGCAGGGATGGGGTACGAGCAGTACGTC.

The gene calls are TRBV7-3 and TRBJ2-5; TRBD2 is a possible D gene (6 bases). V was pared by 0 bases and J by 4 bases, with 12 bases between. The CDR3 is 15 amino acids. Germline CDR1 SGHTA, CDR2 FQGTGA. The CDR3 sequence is CASSLTWGGAETQYF. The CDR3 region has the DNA TGTGCCAGCAGCTTAACGTGGGGCGGGGCAGAGACCCAGTACTTC. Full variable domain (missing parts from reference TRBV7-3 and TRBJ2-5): GAGVSQTPSNKVTEKGKYVELRCDPISGHTALYWYRQSLGQGPEFLIYFQGTGAADDSGLPNDRFFAVRPEGSVSTLKIQRTERGDSAVYLCASSLTWGGAETQYFGPGTRLLVL.

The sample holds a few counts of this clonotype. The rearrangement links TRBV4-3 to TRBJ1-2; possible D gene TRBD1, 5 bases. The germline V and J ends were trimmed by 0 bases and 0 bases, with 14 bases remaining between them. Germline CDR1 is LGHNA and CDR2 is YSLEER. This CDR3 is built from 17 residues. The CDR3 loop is CASSQEKWDGPNYGYTF. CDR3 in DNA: TGCGCCAGCAGCCAAGAAAAGTGGGACGGTCCTAACTATGGCTACACCTTC.

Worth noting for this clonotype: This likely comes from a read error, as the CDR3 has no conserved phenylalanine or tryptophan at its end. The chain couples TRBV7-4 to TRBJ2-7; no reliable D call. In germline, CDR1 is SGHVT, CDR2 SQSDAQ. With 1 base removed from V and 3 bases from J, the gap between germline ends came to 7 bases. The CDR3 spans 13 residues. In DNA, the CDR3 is TGTGCCAGCAGCTTAGTAGGGTTCTACGAGCAGTACTCC. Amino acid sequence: CASSLVGFYEQYS.

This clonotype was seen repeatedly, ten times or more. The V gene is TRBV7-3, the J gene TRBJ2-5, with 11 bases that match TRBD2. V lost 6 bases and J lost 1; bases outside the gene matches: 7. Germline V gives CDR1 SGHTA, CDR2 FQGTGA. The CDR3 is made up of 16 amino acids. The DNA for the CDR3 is TGTGCCAGCAGGCTGGGGACTAGCGGTTCCCAAGAGACCCAGTACTTC. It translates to CASRLGTSGSQETQYF.

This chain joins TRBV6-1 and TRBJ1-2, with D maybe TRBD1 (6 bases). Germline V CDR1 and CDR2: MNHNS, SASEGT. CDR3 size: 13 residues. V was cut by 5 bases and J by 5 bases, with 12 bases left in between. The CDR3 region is CASSQDRLYGYTF. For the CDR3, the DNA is TGTGCCAGCAGTCAGGACAGACTGTATGGCTACACCTTC.

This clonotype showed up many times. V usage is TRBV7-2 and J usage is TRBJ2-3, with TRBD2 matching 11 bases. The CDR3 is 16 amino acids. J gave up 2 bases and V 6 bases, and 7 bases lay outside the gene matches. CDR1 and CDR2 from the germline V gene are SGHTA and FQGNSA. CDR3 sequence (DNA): TGTGCCAGCAGATCTAGCGGGGGGACCCTCACAGATACGCAGTATTTT. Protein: CASRSSGGTLTDTQYF. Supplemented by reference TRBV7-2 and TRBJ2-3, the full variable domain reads GAGVSQSPSNKVTEKGKDVELRCDPISGHTALYWYRQSLGQGLEFLIYFQGNSAPDKSGLPSDRFSAERTGGSVSTLTIQRTQQEDSAVYLCASRSSGGTLTDTQYFGPGTRLTVL.